This is a list of T cell receptor beta chains from one sample in a study of human T cells and chemical hapten exposure. TCRdb redid the calling of the RACE reads with MiXCR, one entry per CDR3 protein. The repertoire includes around 250,000 distinct CDR3 sequences, 7% to 10% of them detected once, and less than 3% sits in the top ten. The sample in question was whole blood, obtained in connection with sensitization to the hapten diphenylcyclopropenone (DPC). Source of these receptors: a woman aged 40 to 50 with alopecia areata. Some clones in this sample may be carry-over from other donors' samples. Each CDR3 is given with its conserved first and last residue. The D gene is left open where the match is weak. Where a row states a size, it is once, few, many or the class of an expanded clone; other rows omit it.

J: TRBJ1-5; V: TRBV6-1; size: many; length: 14; D: -; DNA: TGTGCCAGCAGTGGATCGAATAGCAATCAGCCCCAGCATTTT; CDR3: CASSGSNSNQPQHF
J: TRBJ2-5; V: TRBV5-1; size: many; length: 15; D: -; DNA: TGCGCCAGCAGCTTACAGGGCCTCGGTTTAGAGACCCAGTACTTC; CDR3: CASSLQGLGLETQYF
J: TRBJ2-7; V: TRBV7-9; size: -; length: 19; D: -; DNA: TGTGCCAGCAGCTTCGCCAAAACTTTGGCAGACAGCAGCTCCTACGAGCAGTACTTC; CDR3: CASSFAKTLADSSSYEQYF
J: TRBJ2-7; V: TRBV3-1; size: -; length: 17; D: -; DNA: TGTGCCAGCAGCCAAGAAGGGATCGCCCTCCCCTCCTACGAGCAGTACTTC; CDR3: CASSQEGIALPSYEQYF
J: TRBJ1-3; V: TRBV15; size: -; length: 16; D: TRBD1; DNA: TGTGCCACCAGCAGAGACAGGACAGGGCAGGGAAACACCATATATTTT; CDR3: CATSRDRTGQGNTIYF
J: TRBJ2-5; V: TRBV12-3/TRBV12-4; size: -; length: 14; D: TRBD2; DNA: TGTGCCAGCAGGCGAGCGGGAGCACAAGAGACCCAGTACTTC; CDR3: CASRRAGAQETQYF
J: TRBJ2-3; V: TRBV5-1; size: -; length: 15; D: -; DNA: TGCGCCAGCAGCGTGGACGGACAACTCACAGATACGCAGTATTTT; CDR3: CASSVDGQLTDTQYF
J: TRBJ1-2; V: TRBV7-8; size: few; length: 16; D: TRBD1; DNA: TGTGCCAGCAGCTCCCCATTAGCTGACAGGGGCTATGGCTACACCTTC; CDR3: CASSSPLADRGYGYTF
J: TRBJ2-1; V: TRBV9; size: -; length: 16; D: -; DNA: TGTGCCAGCAGCGTAGGTGTATCTAGCGATTACAATGAGCAGTTCTTC; CDR3: CASSVGVSSDYNEQFF
J: TRBJ2-5; V: TRBV20-1; size: few; length: 15; D: TRBD2; DNA: TGCAGTGCTAGAGGTCCTAGCGGGGCGGTAGAGACCCAGTACTTC; CDR3: CSARGPSGAVETQYF
J: TRBJ2-1; V: TRBV28; size: -; length: 16; D: TRBD2; DNA: TGTGCCAGCAGCCCGCCCGGGACTAGCGGGAGCGATGAGCAGTTCTTC; CDR3: CASSPPGTSGSDEQFF
J: TRBJ2-2; V: TRBV10-3; size: many; length: 12; D: -; DNA: TGTGCCATCAGTGGAGGGCCCGGGGAGCTGTTTTTT; CDR3: CAISGGPGELFF
J: TRBJ2-7; V: TRBV12-3/TRBV12-4; size: few; length: 14; D: -; DNA: TGTGCCAGCAGTCCTTTACAGGATTCCGGCGAGCAGTACTTC; CDR3: CASSPLQDSGEQYF
J: TRBJ1-1; V: TRBV29-1; size: -; length: 14; D: -; DNA: TGCAGCGTTGAACAGGGGCGGGGAAACACTGAAGCTTTCTTT; CDR3: CSVEQGRGNTEAFF
J: TRBJ2-1; V: TRBV20-1; size: -; length: 11; D: -; DNA: TGCAGTGCTAGACCGATTAATGAGCAGTTCTTC; CDR3: CSARPINEQFF
J: TRBJ2-5; V: TRBV10-3; size: few; length: 15; D: -; DNA: TGTGCCATCAGAGGTTCAGGGGTTTATCAAGAGACCCAGTACTTC; CDR3: CAIRGSGVYQETQYF
J: TRBJ2-5; V: TRBV7-7; size: many; length: 14; D: -; DNA: TGTGCTAGCAGCTTAGGCAGCCGGGCGGAGACCCAGTACTTC; CDR3: CASSLGSRAETQYF
J: TRBJ2-1; V: TRBV24-1; size: many; length: 16; D: -; DNA: TGTGCCACCAGTGATTGGAGAGGGGGATCCTACAATGAGCAGTTCTTC; CDR3: CATSDWRGGSYNEQFF
J: TRBJ1-6; V: TRBV27; size: few; length: 15; D: -; DNA: TGTGCCAGCAGTTTATCCGACAGGTGGTCTGAACCCCTCCACTTT; CDR3: CASSLSDRWSEPLHF
J: TRBJ2-3; V: TRBV6-5; size: -; length: 17; D: TRBD1; DNA: TGTGCCAGCCACAGACAGGGAATGGTGGGGGGCACAGATACGCAGTATTTT; CDR3: CASHRQGMVGGTDTQYF
J: TRBJ2-7; V: TRBV3-1; size: many; length: 14; D: TRBD1; DNA: TGTGCCAGCAGCCAACGGACAGGATCCTACGAGCAGTACTTC; CDR3: CASSQRTGSYEQYF
J: TRBJ2-3; V: TRBV2; size: few; length: 15; D: -; DNA: TGTGCCAGCAGCTGGACGGCCACTAGCACAGATACGCAGTATTTT; CDR3: CASSWTATSTDTQYF
J: TRBJ2-1; V: TRBV6-5; size: -; length: 15; D: -; DNA: TGTGCCAGCAGTTACTCGTTCGAGGCAGAGAATGAGCAGTTCTTC; CDR3: CASSYSFEAENEQFF
J: TRBJ2-7; V: TRBV28; size: -; length: 16; D: -; DNA: TGTGCCAGCAGTCGGCCTGACAGGCTCTTAACCTACGAGCAGTACTTC; CDR3: CASSRPDRLLTYEQYF
J: TRBJ1-5; V: TRBV20-1; size: few; length: 15; D: -; DNA: TGCAGTGCAAGTCAGGGTCCTATAAGCAATCAGCCCCAGCATTTT; CDR3: CSASQGPISNQPQHF
J: TRBJ2-2; V: TRBV6-1; size: -; length: 15; D: TRBD2; DNA: TGTGCCAGCACCGGGGGACTAGCACACACCGGGGAGCTGTTTTTT; CDR3: CASTGGLAHTGELFF
J: TRBJ2-7; V: TRBV7-9; size: few; length: 12; D: -; DNA: TGTGCCAGCAGCCGGGGGCCGGGGGAGCAGTACTTC; CDR3: CASSRGPGEQYF
J: TRBJ1-5; V: TRBV6-2/TRBV6-3; size: -; length: 12; D: -; DNA: TGTGCCAGCAGTCCAAGCAATCAGCCCCAGCATTTT; CDR3: CASSPSNQPQHF
J: TRBJ2-5; V: TRBV7-9; size: many; length: 18; D: TRBD2; DNA: TGTGCCAGCAGCTTCTCCGGGACTAGCGGGAGGGCCGTAGAGACCCAGTACTTC; CDR3: CASSFSGTSGRAVETQYF
J: TRBJ2-5; V: TRBV5-1; size: -; length: 14; D: -; DNA: TGCGCCAGCTCGAAGGCGGGTTTCCAAGAGACCCAGTACTTC; CDR3: CASSKAGFQETQYF
J: TRBJ2-7; V: TRBV6-6; size: many; length: 16; D: -; DNA: TGTGCCAGCACTCCAAACCGAGGAGAGGCCCTAAGCGAGCAGTACTTC; CDR3: CASTPNRGEALSEQYF
J: TRBJ2-3; V: TRBV11-2; size: -; length: 16; D: -; DNA: TGTGCCAGCAGCTGGGGATCTGCAGCTAGCACAGATACGCAGTATTTT; CDR3: CASSWGSAASTDTQYF
J: TRBJ2-5; V: TRBV11-3; size: -; length: 13; D: -; DNA: TGTGCCAGCAGCTGGGACTGGCAAGAGACCCAGTACTTC; CDR3: CASSWDWQETQYF
J: TRBJ2-5; V: TRBV12-3/TRBV12-4; size: many; length: 11; D: -; DNA: TGTGCCAGCAGCTACGGGGTGACCCAGTACTTC; CDR3: CASSYGVTQYF
J: TRBJ1-4; V: TRBV27; size: -; length: 16; D: -; DNA: TGTGCCAGCAGTTTATCGGCCCGAAGGAGGGGGGAAAAACTGTTTTTT; CDR3: CASSLSARRRGEKLFF
J: TRBJ2-6; V: TRBV12-3/TRBV12-4; size: few; length: 14; D: -; DNA: TGTGCCAGCACACGACAGTCTGGGGCCAACGTCCTGACTTTC; CDR3: CASTRQSGANVLTF
J: TRBJ2-7; V: TRBV5-1; size: few; length: 14; D: -; DNA: TGCGCCAGCAGCGAGGATGGGACCTCCTACGAGCAGTACTTC; CDR3: CASSEDGTSYEQYF
J: TRBJ2-3; V: TRBV20-1; size: few; length: 15; D: TRBD2; DNA: TGCAGTGCTAGACCATCTAGCGGGATGCCAGATACGCAGTATTTT; CDR3: CSARPSSGMPDTQYF
J: TRBJ2-3; V: TRBV2; size: many; length: 14; D: TRBD2; DNA: TGTGCCAGCAAGGGAGGGCCCCCCACAGATACGCAGTATTTT; CDR3: CASKGGPPTDTQYF
J: TRBJ1-5; V: TRBV5-1; size: -; length: 15; D: -; DNA: TGCGCCAGCAGCTTGCTGGGGCTCGAGGGTCAGCCCCAGCATTTT; CDR3: CASSLLGLEGQPQHF
J: TRBJ1-5; V: TRBV29-1; size: many; length: 13; D: -; DNA: TGCAGCGTTGAAGAAATTTGGAATCAGCCCCAGCATTTT; CDR3: CSVEEIWNQPQHF
J: TRBJ1-3; V: TRBV6-5; size: few; length: 16; D: TRBD1; DNA: TGTGCCAGCAGTTACTCGAAACAGGGGATGAGAAACACCATATATTTT; CDR3: CASSYSKQGMRNTIYF
J: TRBJ1-1; V: TRBV20-1; size: many; length: 14; D: -; DNA: TGCAGTGCTAGAGGACAGGTTCAGGACACTGAAGCTTTCTTT; CDR3: CSARGQVQDTEAFF
J: TRBJ2-7; V: TRBV20-1; size: few; length: 12; D: TRBD2; DNA: TGCAGTGCGGGACTAGCGGGAGAGTTGCAGTACTTC; CDR3: CSAGLAGELQYF
J: TRBJ2-1; V: TRBV20-1; size: few; length: 12; D: TRBD2; DNA: TGCAGTGCAGGGACTAGCGAGGGTGAGCAGTTCTTC; CDR3: CSAGTSEGEQFF
J: TRBJ2-3; V: TRBV6-5; size: -; length: 14; D: TRBD2; DNA: TGTGCCAGCACGTTGTCTAGCGGGACAGATACGCAGTATTTT; CDR3: CASTLSSGTDTQYF
J: TRBJ1-2; V: TRBV7-2; size: -; length: 13; D: -; DNA: TGTGCCAGCAGCGAAGGCTTGACCTATGGCTACACCTTC; CDR3: CASSEGLTYGYTF
J: TRBJ2-2; V: TRBV7-9; size: many; length: 12; D: -; DNA: TGTGCCAGCAGCAGGGATGTCGGGGAGCTGTTTTTT; CDR3: CASSRDVGELFF
J: TRBJ2-5; V: TRBV6-1; size: few; length: 14; D: -; DNA: TGTGCCAGCAGTGAATTCGCTAGACAAGAGACCCAGTACTTC; CDR3: CASSEFARQETQYF
J: TRBJ2-7; V: TRBV20-1; size: once; length: 12; D: -; DNA: TGCAGCGAGTCAAACCGGGGGTCCGAGCAGTACTTC; CDR3: CSESNRGSEQYF
J: TRBJ2-7; V: TRBV29-1; size: few; length: 13; D: -; DNA: TGCAGCGTTGGACAGGCCGGCTCCTACGAGCAGTACTTC; CDR3: CSVGQAGSYEQYF
J: TRBJ2-5; V: TRBV5-5; size: few; length: 14; D: -; DNA: TGTGCCAGCAGCTTGGGACAGGATATTCAGACCCAGTACTTC; CDR3: CASSLGQDIQTQYF
J: TRBJ2-1; V: TRBV7-2; size: once; length: 13; D: -; DNA: TGTGCCAGCAGCCTACTCCCCACCAATGAGCAGTTCTTC; CDR3: CASSLLPTNEQFF
J: TRBJ2-3; V: TRBV27; size: many; length: 14; D: TRBD2; DNA: TGTGCCAGCAGTTTACTAGCGGGACCAGATACGCAGTATTTT; CDR3: CASSLLAGPDTQYF